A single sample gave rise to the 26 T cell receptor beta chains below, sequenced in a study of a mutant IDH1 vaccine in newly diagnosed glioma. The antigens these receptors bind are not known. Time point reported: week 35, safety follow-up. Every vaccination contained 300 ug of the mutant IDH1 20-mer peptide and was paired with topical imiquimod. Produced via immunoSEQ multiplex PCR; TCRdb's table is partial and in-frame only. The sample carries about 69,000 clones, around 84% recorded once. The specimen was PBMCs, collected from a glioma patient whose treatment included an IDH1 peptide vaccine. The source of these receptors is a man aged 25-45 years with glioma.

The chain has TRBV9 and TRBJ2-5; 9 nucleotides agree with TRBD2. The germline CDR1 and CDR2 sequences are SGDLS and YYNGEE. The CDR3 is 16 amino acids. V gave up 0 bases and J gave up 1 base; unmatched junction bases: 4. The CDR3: CASSVGGLAFQETQYF. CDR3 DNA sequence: TGTGCCAGCAGCGTAGGTGGACTAGCGTTCCAAGAGACCCAGTACTTC. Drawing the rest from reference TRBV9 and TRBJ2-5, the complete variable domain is DSGVTQTPKHLITATGQRVTLRCSPRSGDLSVYWYQQSLDQGLQFLIQYYNGEERAKGNILERFSAQQFPDLHSELNLSSLELGDSALYFCASSVGGLAFQETQYFGPGTRLLVL.

CDR3 sequence: CASSLSRDQPQHF. Here the CDR3 DNA reads TGTGCCAGCAGCTTAAGTCGCGATCAGCCCCAGCATTTT. The chain links TRBV7-9 to TRBJ1-5; D is undetermined. From germline, CDR1 is SEHNR and CDR2 FQNEAQ (reference sequence). Trimming shortened V by 2 bases and J by 5 bases, and 7 bases separated the two germline ends. CDR3 length: 13 residues.

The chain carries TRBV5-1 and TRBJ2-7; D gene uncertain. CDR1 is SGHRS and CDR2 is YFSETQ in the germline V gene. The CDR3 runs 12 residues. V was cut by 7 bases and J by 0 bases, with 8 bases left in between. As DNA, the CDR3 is TGCGCCAGCGGCCTAGACTCCTACGAGCAGTACTTC. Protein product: CASGLDSYEQYF.

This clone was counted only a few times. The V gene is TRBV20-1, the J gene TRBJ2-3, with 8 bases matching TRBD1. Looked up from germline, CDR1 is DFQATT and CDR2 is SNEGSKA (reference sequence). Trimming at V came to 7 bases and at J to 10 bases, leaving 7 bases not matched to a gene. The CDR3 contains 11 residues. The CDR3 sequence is CSVPGGDAQYF. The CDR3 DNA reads TGCAGTGTCCCAGGGGGCGATGCGCAGTATTTT.

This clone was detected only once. DNA for the CDR3: TGTGCCAGTAGTATGTTGTCTAGGAGCAATGAGCAGTTCTTC. Translated: CASSMLSRSNEQFF. This chain uses TRBV19 with TRBJ2-1, with D unresolved. This CDR3 spans 14 amino acids. The ends were cut back, 3 bases at V and 6 bases at J, with 12 bases in the middle. CDR1 is LNHDA and CDR2 is SQIVND in the germline V gene (reference sequence).

CDR3 DNA: TGCGCCAGCAGCTTTTCTGGGGACGAGGGAGATACGCAGTATTTT. It encodes CASSFSGDEGDTQYF. The rearrangement joins TRBV5-1 to TRBJ2-3; perhaps D is TRBD1 or TRBD2 (5 bases each). The CDR3 spans 15 residues. Trimming stripped 2 bases from V and 5 bases from J, with 15 bases between. Germline assignment: CDR1 SGHRS and CDR2 YFSETQ.

CDR3 sequence: CATSRDQASETQYF. CDR3 nucleotides: TGTGCCACCAGCAGAGATCAAGCGTCGGAGACCCAGTACTTC. The chain uses TRBV15 and TRBJ2-5; D is ambiguous. The germline V gene encodes CDR1 LNHNV and CDR2 YYDKDF (reference sequence). The CDR3 length is 14 residues. V lost 0 bases and J 5 bases, leaving 10 bases between the germline ends.

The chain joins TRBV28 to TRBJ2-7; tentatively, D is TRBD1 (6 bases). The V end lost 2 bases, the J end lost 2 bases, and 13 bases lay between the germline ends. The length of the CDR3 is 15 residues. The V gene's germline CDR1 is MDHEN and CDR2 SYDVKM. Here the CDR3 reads CASSLIDRIAYEQYF. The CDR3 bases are TGTGCCAGCAGTTTAATCGACAGGATAGCCTACGAGCAGTACTTC.

Here the CDR3 reads CASSLYGLNTEAFF. For the CDR3, the DNA is TGTGCCAGCAGCTTGTATGGACTGAACACTGAAGCTTTCTTT. This rearrangement joins TRBV5-4 to TRBJ1-1; D not certain. The V end lost 1 base, the J end lost 0 bases, and 7 bases lay between the germline ends. The CDR3 extends over 14 amino acids. CDR1 is SGHNT, CDR2 YYREEE, per germline (reference sequence). Complete variable domain (other parts from reference TRBV5-4 and TRBJ1-1): ETGVTQSPTHLIKTRGQQVTLRCSSQSGHNTVSWYQQALGQGPQFIFQYYREEENGRGNFPPRFSGLQFPNYSSELNVNALELDDSALYLCASSLYGLNTEAFFGQGTRLTVV.

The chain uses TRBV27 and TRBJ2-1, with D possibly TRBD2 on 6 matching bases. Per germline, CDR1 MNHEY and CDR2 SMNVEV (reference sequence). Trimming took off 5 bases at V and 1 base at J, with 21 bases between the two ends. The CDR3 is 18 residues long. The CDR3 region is CASSPPGFAGWSYNEQFF. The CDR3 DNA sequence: TGTGCCAGCAGTCCCCCGGGCTTCGCGGGATGGTCCTACAATGAGCAGTTCTTC.

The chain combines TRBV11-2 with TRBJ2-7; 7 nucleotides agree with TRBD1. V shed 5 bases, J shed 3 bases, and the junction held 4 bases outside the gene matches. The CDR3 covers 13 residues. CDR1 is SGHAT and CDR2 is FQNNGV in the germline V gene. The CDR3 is CASSHGTDYEQYF. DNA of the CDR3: TGTGCCAGCAGCCACGGGACAGACTACGAGCAGTACTTC.

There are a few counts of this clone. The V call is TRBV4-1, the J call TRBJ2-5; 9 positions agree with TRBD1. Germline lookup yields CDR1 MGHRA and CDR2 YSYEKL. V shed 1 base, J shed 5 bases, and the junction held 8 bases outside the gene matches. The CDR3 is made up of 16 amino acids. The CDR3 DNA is TGCGCCAGCAGCCAAGCCGCCGGGACAGGGTCCGAGACCCAGTACTTC. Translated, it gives CASSQAAGTGSETQYF.

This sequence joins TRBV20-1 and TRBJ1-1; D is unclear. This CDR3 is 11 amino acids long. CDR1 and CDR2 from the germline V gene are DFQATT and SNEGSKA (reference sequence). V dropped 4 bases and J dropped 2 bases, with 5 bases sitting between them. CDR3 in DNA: TGCAGTGCTATCTACAACACTGAAGCTTTCTTT. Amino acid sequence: CSAIYNTEAFF.

The CDR3 DNA is TGTGCCAGCAGCGTAGGTTTAGGGGACCGAAACACCGGGGAGCTGTTTTTT. This gives the protein CASSVGLGDRNTGELFF. The gene calls are TRBV9 and TRBJ2-2, with D perhaps given as TRBD1 or TRBD2 (5 bases each). This CDR3 has 17 amino acids. Germline values: CDR1 SGDLS, CDR2 YYNGEE. Deletions cut 0 bases from V and 2 bases from J, with 14 bases between.

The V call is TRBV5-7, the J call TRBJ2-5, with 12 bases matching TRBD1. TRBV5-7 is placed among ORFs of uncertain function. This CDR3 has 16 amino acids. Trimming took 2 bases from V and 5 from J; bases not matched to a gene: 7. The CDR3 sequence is CASSFWDRGLRETQYF. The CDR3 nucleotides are TGTGCCAGCAGCTTCTGGGACAGGGGGCTCCGGGAGACCCAGTACTTC.

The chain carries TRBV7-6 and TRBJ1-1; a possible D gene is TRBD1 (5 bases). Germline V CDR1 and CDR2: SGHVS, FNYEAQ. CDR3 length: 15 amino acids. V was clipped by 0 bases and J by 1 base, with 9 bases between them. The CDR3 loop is CASSLARGPNTEAFF. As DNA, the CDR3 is TGTGCCAGCAGCTTAGCGAGGGGACCGAACACTGAAGCTTTCTTT.

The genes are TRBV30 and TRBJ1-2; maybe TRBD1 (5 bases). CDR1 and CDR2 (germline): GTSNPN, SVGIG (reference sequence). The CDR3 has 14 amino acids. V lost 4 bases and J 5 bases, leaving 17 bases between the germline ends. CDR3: CAWKIRGVGYGYTF. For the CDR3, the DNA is TGTGCCTGGAAAATTCGGGGGGTCGGATATGGCTACACCTTC.

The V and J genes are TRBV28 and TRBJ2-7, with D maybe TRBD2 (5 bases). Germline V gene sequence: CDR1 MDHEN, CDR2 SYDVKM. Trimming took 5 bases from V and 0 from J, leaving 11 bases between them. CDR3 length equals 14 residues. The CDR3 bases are TGTGCCAGCAGTCCCGAGGGTCTCTCCTACGAGCAGTACTTC. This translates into CASSPEGLSYEQYF.

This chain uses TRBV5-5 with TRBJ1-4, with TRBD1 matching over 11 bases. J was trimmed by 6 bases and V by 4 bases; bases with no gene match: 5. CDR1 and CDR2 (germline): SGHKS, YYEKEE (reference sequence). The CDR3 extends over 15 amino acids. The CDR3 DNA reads TGTGCCAGCAGCGCCGGGGGACAGGGGGATGAAAAACTGTTTTTT. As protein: CASSAGGQGDEKLFF. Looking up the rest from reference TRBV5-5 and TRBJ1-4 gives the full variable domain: DAGVTQSPTHLIKTRGQQVTLRCSPISGHKSVSWYQQVLGQGPQFIFQYYEKEERGRGNFPDRFSARQFPNYSSELNVNALLLGDSALYLCASSAGGQGDEKLFFGSGTQLSVL.

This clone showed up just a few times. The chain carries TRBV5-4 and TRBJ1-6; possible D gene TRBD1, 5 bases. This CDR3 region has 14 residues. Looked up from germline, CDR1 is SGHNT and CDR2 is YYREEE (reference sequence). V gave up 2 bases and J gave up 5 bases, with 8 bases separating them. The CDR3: CASSLGADNSPLHF. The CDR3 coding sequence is TGTGCCAGCAGCTTAGGGGCCGATAATTCACCCCTCCACTTT.

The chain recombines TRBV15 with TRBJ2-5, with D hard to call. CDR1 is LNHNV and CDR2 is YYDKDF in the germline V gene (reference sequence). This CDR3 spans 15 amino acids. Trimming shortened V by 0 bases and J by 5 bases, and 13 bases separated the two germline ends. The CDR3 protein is CATSREIGEWETQYF. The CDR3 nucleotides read TGTGCCACCAGCAGAGAGATAGGAGAGTGGGAGACCCAGTACTTC.

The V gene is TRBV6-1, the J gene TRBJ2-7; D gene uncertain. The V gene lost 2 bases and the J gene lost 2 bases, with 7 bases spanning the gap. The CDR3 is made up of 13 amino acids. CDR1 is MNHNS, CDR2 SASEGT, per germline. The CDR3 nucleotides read TGTGCCAGCAGTGAATCCCGGACCTACGAGCAGTACTTC. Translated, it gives CASSESRTYEQYF.

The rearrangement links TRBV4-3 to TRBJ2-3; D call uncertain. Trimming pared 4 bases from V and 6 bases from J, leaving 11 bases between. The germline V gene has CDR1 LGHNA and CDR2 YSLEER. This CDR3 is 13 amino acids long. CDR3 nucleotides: TGCGCCAGCAGCCCGCAACGGCTGGATACGCAGTATTTT. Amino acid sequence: CASSPQRLDTQYF.

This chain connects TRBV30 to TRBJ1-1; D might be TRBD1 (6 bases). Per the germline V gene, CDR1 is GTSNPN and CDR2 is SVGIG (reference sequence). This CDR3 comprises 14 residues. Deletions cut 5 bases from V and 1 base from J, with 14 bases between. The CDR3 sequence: CAWEPDRPNTEAFF. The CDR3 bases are TGTGCCTGGGAACCGGACAGACCGAACACTGAAGCTTTCTTT.

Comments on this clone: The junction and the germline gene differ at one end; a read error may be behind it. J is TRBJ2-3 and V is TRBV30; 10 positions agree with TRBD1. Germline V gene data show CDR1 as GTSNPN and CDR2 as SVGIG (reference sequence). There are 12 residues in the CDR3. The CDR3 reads CAWSESTGGPHF. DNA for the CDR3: TGTGCCTGGAGTGAATCGACAGGGGGCCCTCATTTT.

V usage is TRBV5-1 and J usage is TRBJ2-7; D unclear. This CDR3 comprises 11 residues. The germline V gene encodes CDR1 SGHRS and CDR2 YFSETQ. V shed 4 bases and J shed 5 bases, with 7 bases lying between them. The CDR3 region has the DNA TGCGCCAGCAGCCATTCAGACGAGCAGTACTTC. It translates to CASSHSDEQYF.